This T cell receptor (beta chain) originates from a study of blood T cell repertoires in COVID-19. Whole-study context: Collection of acute and convalescent COVID-19 samples took place in the United States, Italy and Spain. Sources were T cells, B-cell-depleted T cells, or PBMCs; the material itself was cDNA or gDNA.

This clone appeared a few times. In the source study's methods: Counts of nucleated cells, estimated from reference gene primer amplification, were obtained. Using immunoSEQ multiplex PCR, the repertoire was profiled, and TCRdb retains in-frame clones only, with some absent. Clonal size and the V and J genes are those of that table, whereas D and trimming came from the DNA. The data show 300,000 to 450,000 clones, with roughly 90% seen just once and approximately 3% held by the top ten. Seattle enrolled patients during active infection and tracked them longitudinally. V shed 5 bases and J 3 bases; nucleotides not matched to a gene: 10. This CDR3 comprises 16 residues. The germline V gene encodes CDR1 SGHVS and CDR2 FQNEAQ.

This chain joins TRBV7-8 and TRBJ1-1; TRBD1 agrees at 9 bases. This receptor was identified in a woman aged 25 to 39 with COVID-19, enrolled during active disease. Sequencing was performed on peripheral blood. CDR3 in DNA: TGTGCCAGCAGCCCCCGGACAGGGGCGGAGGACACTGAAGCTTTCTTT. This sequence encodes CASSPRTGAEDTEAFF.